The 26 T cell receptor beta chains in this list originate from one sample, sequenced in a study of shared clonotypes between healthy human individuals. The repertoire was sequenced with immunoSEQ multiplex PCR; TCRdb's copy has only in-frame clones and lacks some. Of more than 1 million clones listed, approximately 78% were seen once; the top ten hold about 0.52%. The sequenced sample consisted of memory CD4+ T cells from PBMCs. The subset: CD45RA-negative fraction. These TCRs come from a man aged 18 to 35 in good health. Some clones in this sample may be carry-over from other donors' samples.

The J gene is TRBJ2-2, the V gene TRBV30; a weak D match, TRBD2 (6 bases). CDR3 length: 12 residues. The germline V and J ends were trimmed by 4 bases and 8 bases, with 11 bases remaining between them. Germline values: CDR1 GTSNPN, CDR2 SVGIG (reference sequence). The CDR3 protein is CAWKQGRGELFF. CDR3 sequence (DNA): TGTGCCTGGAAGCAAGGGAGGGGGGAGCTGTTTTTT.

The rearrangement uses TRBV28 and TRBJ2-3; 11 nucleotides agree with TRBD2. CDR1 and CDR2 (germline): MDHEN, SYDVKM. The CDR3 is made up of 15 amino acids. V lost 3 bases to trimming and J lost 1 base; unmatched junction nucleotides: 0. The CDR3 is CASSFSGRGTDTQYF. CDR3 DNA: TGTGCCAGCAGTTTTAGCGGGAGGGGCACAGATACGCAGTATTTT.

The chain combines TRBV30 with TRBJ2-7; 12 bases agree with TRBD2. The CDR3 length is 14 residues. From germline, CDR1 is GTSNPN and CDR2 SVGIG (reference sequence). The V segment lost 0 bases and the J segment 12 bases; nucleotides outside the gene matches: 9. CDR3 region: CAWSVPGLAGLLYF. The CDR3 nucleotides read TGTGCCTGGAGTGTACCGGGACTAGCGGGTCTGCTGTACTTC.

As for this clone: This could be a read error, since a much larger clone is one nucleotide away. The CDR3: CSVDPQGGYSYTF. The CDR3 DNA sequence: TGCAGCGTTGACCCCCAGGGCGGGTATAGCTACACCTTC. The rearrangement links TRBV29-1 to TRBJ1-2; D is possibly TRBD1 (5 bases). The germline gives CDR1 SQVTM, CDR2 ANQGSEA. V shed 3 bases and J shed 9 bases, with 17 bases lying between them. The CDR3 extends over 13 amino acids.

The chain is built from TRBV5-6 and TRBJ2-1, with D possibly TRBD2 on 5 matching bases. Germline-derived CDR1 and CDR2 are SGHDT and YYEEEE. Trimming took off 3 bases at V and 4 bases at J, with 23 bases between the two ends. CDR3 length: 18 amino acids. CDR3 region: CASSSAGIQSAKYNEQFF. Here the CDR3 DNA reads TGTGCCAGCAGCTCGGCGGGTATTCAGAGCGCAAAATACAATGAGCAGTTCTTC.

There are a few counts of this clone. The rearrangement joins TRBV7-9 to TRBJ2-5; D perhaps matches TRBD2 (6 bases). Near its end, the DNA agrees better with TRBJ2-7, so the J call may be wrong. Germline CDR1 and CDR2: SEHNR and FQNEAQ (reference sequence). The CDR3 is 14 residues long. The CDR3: CASSLVSGPLEQYF. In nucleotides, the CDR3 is TGTGCCAGCAGCTTAGTTAGCGGCCCCCTCGAGCAGTACTTC.

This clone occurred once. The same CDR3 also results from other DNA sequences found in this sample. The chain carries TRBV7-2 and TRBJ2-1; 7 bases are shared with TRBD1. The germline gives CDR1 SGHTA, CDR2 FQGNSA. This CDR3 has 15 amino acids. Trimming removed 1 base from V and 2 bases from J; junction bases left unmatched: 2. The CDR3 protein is CASSLDRGAYNEQFF. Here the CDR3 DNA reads TGTGCCAGCAGCTTAGACAGGGGAGCCTACAATGAGCAGTTCTTC.

CDR3 nucleotides: TGTGCCAGCAGCTTTCGGCCGGGACAGGGGAACACTGAAGCTTTCTTT. Its protein is CASSFRPGQGNTEAFF. J is TRBJ1-1 and V is TRBV5-6; 9 bases map to TRBD1. From germline, CDR1 is SGHDT and CDR2 YYEEEE. The V and J ends lost 2 bases and 1 base, in that order; junction bases with no gene match: 6. This CDR3 has 16 amino acids.

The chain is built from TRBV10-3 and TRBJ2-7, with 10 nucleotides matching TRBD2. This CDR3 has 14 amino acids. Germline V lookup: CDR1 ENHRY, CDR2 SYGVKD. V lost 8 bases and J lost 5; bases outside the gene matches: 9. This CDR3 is CAIGLAGETHEQYF. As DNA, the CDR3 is TGTGCCATCGGCCTAGCGGGAGAAACCCACGAGCAGTACTTC.

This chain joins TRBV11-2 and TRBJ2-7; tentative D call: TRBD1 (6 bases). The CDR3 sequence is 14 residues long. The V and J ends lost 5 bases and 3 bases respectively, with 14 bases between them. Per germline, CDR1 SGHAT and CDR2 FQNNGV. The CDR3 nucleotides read TGTGCCAGCAGCCCCCAAGGACAGCACTACGAGCAGTACTTC. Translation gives CASSPQGQHYEQYF.

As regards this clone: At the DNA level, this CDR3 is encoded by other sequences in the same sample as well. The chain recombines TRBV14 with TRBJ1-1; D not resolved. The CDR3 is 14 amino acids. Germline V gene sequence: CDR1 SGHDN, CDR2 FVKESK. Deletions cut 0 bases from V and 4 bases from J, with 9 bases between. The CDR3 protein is CASSQDLMGTEAFF. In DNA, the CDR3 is TGTGCCAGCAGCCAAGATCTCATGGGCACTGAAGCTTTCTTT.

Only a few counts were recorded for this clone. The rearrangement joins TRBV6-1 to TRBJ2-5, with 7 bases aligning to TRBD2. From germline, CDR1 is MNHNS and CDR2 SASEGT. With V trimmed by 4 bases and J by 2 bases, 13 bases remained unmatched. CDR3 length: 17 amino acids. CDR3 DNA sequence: TGTGCCAGCAGTGGGGGGAAACTAGCGAGACAACAAGAGACCCAGTACTTC. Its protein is CASSGGKLARQQETQYF.

CDR3 in amino acids: CATSPGTGGTYEQYF. CDR3 in DNA: TGTGCCACCAGTCCAGGGACAGGGGGAACCTACGAGCAGTACTTC. V is TRBV15 and J is TRBJ2-7; 11 bases match TRBD1. The V segment lost 6 bases and the J segment 2 bases; nucleotides outside the gene matches: 6. The CDR3 loop spans 15 amino acids. Germline lookup yields CDR1 LNHNV and CDR2 YYDKDF (reference sequence).

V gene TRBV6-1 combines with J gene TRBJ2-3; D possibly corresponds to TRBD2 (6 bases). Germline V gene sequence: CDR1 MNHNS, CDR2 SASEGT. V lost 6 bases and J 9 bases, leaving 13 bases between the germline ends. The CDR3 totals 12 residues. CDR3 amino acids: CASRVRLDTQYF. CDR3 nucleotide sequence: TGTGCCAGCAGGGTTCGACTAGACACGCAGTATTTT.

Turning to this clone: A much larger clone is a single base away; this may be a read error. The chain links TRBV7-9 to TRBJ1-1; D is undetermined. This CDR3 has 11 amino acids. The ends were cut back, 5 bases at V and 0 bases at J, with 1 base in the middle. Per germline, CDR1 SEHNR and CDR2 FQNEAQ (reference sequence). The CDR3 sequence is CASSMNTEAFF. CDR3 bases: TGTGCCAGCAGCATGAACACTGAAGCTTTCTTT.

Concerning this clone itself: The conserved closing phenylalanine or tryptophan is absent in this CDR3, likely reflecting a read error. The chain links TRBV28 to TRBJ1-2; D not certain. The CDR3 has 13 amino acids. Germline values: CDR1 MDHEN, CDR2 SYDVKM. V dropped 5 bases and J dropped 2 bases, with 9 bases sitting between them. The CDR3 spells CASSPSPNYGYTI. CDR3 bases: TGTGCCAGCAGTCCTTCTCCCAACTATGGCTACACCATC.

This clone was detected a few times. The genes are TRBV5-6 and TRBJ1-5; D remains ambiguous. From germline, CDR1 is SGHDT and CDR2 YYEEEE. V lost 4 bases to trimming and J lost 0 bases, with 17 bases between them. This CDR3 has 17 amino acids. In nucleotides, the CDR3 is TGTGCCAGCAGCCAGAGGAGGCGAGGCTATAGCAATCAGCCCCAGCATTTT. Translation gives CASSQRRRGYSNQPQHF.

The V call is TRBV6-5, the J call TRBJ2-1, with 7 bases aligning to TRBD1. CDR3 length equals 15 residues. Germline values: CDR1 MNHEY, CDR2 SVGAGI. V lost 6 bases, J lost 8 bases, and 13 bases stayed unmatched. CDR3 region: CASRDTGQAYHEQFF. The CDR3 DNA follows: TGTGCCAGCAGAGATACCGGACAGGCTTACCATGAGCAGTTCTTC.

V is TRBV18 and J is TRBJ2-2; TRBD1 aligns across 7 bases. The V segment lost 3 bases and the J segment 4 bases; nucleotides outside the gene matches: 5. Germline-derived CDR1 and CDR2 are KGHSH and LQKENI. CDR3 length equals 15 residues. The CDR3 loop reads CASSPPDRVTGELFF. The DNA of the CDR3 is TGTGCCAGCTCACCCCCAGACAGGGTCACCGGGGAGCTGTTTTTT.

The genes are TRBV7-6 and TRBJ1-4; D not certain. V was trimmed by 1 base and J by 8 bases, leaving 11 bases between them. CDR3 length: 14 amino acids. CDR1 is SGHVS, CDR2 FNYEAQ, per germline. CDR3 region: CASSLGLGGEKLFF. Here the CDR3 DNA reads TGTGCCAGCAGCTTAGGGCTGGGAGGGGAAAAACTGTTTTTT.

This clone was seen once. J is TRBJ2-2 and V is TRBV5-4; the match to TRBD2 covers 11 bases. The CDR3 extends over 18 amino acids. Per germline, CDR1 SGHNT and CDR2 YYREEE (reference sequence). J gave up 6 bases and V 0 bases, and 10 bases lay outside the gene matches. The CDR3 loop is CASSLGLAGGPGPGELFF. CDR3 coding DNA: TGTGCCAGCAGCTTGGGGCTAGCGGGAGGCCCGGGGCCCGGGGAGCTGTTTTTT.

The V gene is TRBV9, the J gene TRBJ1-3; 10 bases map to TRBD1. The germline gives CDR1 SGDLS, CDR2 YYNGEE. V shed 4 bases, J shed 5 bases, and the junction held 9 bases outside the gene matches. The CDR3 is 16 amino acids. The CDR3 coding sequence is TGTGCCAGCAGCTACACCGGACAGGGGGGAAGAAACACCATATATTTT. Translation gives CASSYTGQGGRNTIYF.

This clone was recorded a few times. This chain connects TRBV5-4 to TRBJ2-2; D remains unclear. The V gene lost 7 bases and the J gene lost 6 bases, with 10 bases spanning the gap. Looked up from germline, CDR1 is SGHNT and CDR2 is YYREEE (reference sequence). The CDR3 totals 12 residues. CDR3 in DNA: TGTGCCAGCCACCGAGGTCCCGGGGAGCTGTTTTTT. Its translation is CASHRGPGELFF.

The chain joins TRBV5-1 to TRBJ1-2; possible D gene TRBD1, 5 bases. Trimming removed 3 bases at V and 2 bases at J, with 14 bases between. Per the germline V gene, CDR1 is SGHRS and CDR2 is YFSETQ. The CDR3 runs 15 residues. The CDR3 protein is CASSSAQGLNYGYTF. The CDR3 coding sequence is TGCGCCAGCAGCTCGGCCCAGGGTTTGAACTATGGCTACACCTTC.

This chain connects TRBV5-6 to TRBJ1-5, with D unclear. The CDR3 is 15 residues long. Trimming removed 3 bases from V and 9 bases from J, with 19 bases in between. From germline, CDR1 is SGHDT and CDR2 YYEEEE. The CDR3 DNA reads TGTGCCAGCAGCTGGGGAGGAGCCGCCGGAGGGCCCCAGCATTTT. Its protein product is CASSWGGAAGGPQHF.

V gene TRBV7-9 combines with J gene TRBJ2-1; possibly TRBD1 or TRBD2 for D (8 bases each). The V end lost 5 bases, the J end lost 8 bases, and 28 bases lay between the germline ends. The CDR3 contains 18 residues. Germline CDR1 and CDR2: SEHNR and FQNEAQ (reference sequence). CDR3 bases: TGTGCCAGCAGCCCCAGGGGGCCTAGCGGGTCCCTTAGCGATGAGCAGTTCTTC. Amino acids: CASSPRGPSGSLSDEQFF.